This T cell receptor (beta chain) was captured by sequencing in a study of cytomegalovirus exposure and HLA in healthy donors. Study at large: Earlier sequencing of 200 million or so T cells yielded approximately 100 million unique TCR beta sequences. Study observations and caveats: Apparent HLA restriction characterized most CMV-associated TCR beta chains in a later analysis. Available immune exposure information covered CMV serostatus only.

On this clone itself: Its matching antigen is unknown.

V was cut by 2 bases and J by 3 bases, with 5 bases left in between. The CDR3 is 13 amino acids. Germline V gene data show CDR1 as MNHNS and CDR2 as SASEGT. PCR employed 60 Vbeta and 13 Jbeta primers. This table comes from immunoSEQ multiplex PCR, and its TCRdb copy is limited to in-frame clones, with some not included. Here the sample spans 100,000 to 150,000 clones, roughly 82% being singletons. The gene calls are TRBV6-1 and TRBJ1-5; D unresolved. The source of this sequence is an older woman in good health and CMV-seropositive. Sequencing was performed on PBMCs. The chain's CDR3 is CASSERYNQPQHF. Written as DNA, the CDR3 is TGTGCCAGCAGTGAACGGTACAATCAGCCCCAGCATTTT.